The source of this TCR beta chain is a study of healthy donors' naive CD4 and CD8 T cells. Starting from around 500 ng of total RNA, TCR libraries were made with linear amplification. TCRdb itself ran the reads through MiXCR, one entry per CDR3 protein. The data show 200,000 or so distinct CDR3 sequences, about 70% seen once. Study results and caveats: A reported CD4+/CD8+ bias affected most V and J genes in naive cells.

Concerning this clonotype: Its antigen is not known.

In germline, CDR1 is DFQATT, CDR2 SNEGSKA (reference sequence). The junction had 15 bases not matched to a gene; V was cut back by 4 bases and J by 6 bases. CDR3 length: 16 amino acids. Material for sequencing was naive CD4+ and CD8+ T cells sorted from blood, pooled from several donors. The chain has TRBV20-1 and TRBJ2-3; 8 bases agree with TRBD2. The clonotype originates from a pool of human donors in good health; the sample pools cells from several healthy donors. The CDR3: CSANNFLREVGDTQYF. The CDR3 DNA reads TGCAGTGCTAATAATTTTCTGCGGGAGGTCGGGGATACGCAGTATTTT.